These 26 T cell receptor beta chains originate from one sample sequenced in a study of breast tumors, draining lymph nodes, adjacent tissues. Axillary draining lymph nodes of breast cancer patients supplied the node samples. TCRdb processed the multiplex PCR reads anew with MiXCR; each CDR3 protein has one entry. The sample contains 140,000 to 150,000 distinct CDR3 sequences, about 30% of which appear only once. The sample consisted of axillary lymph node tissue. The receptors here all came from a female donor with breast cancer. Some clones in this sample may be carry-over from other donors' samples.

This clonotype has at least ten counts. The chain carries TRBV20-1 and TRBJ1-2; weak D call: TRBD1 (5 bases). The CDR3 totals 15 residues. The germline gives CDR1 DFQATT, CDR2 SNEGSKA (reference sequence). Between the trimmed V and J ends, which lost 1 base and 4 bases, there was a span of 16 bases. The CDR3 nucleotides are TGCAGTGCTAGAGTCTCTCAGGGCGACTTCTATGGCTACACCTTC. This codes for CSARVSQGDFYGYTF.

This clonotype was recorded at least ten times. The V call is TRBV28, the J call TRBJ2-7; a possible D gene is TRBD1 (6 bases). The CDR3 consists of 16 residues. CDR1 is MDHEN and CDR2 is SYDVKM in the germline V gene. V lost 1 base, J lost 5 bases, and 18 bases lay in between. The chain's CDR3 is CASSLYTRGMFDEQYF. The DNA for the CDR3 is TGTGCCAGCAGTTTATACACGAGGGGGATGTTCGACGAGCAGTACTTC.

This clonotype has a count of ten or more. The rearrangement links TRBV6-1 to TRBJ2-1; D is ambiguous. The CDR3 length is 15 residues. Germline assignment: CDR1 MNHNS and CDR2 SASEGT. V was pared by 2 bases and J by 0 bases, with 8 bases between. CDR3 sequence: CASSENPSSYNEQFF. Written as DNA, the CDR3 is TGTGCCAGCAGTGAAAATCCCAGCTCCTACAATGAGCAGTTCTTC.

This rearrangement joins TRBV20-1 to TRBJ2-3, with 16 bases aligning to TRBD2. CDR1 DFQATT and CDR2 SNEGSKA come from the germline V gene (reference sequence). This CDR3 has 16 amino acids. Trimming at V came to 3 bases and at J to 11 bases, leaving 11 bases not matched to a gene. The CDR3 DNA reads TGCAGTGCTAGCGGGACTAGCGGGGGGGCCTTGCGTGAGCAGTATTTT. Protein sequence: CSASGTSGGALREQYF.

As for this clonotype: One base away lies a much larger clone, so this may be a sequencing read error. The chain joins TRBV19 to TRBJ2-3; TRBD1 might be the D (7 bases). V was shortened by 6 bases and J by 5 bases, with 15 bases between the two germline ends. Germline CDR1 is LNHDA and CDR2 is SQIVND (reference sequence). This CDR3 contains 14 residues. CDR3 sequence: CASRARGRGDTQYF. CDR3 nucleotide sequence: TGTGCCAGTAGGGCGAGGGGGCGGGGAGATACGCAGTATTTT.

In this sample, this clonotype turned up many times. CDR3: CASSPRGQAFANTGELFF. The CDR3 nucleotides are TGTGCCAGCAGCCCCCGCGGACAGGCATTCGCGAACACCGGGGAGCTGTTTTTT. The V call is TRBV11-2, the J call TRBJ2-2, with TRBD1 identical over 7 bases. J lost 0 bases, V lost 5 bases, and 12 bases had no gene match. Germline V gives CDR1 SGHAT, CDR2 FQNNGV. The CDR3 is 18 residues long.

Note on this clonotype: This may stem from a read error, because a much larger clone lies one nucleotide away. CDR3 bases: TGTGACAGCAGTTCCCCGGGGGCCACAGATACGCAGTATTTT. This encodes CDSSSPGATDTQYF. This chain links TRBV27 with TRBJ2-3, with D tentatively TRBD1 or TRBD2 (6 bases each). The germline CDR1 and CDR2 sequences are MNHEY and SMNVEV (reference sequence). CDR3 length: 14 amino acids.

The rearrangement uses TRBV20-1 and TRBJ2-3; 8 bases agree with TRBD2. CDR3 length: 14 amino acids. After removal of 4 bases from V and 4 bases from J, the junction contained 7 bases not matched to a gene. CDR1 and CDR2 (germline): DFQATT, SNEGSKA (reference sequence). The CDR3 spells CSANPVRGADTQYF. CDR3 in DNA: TGCAGTGCTAACCCGGTGCGGGGGGCAGATACGCAGTATTTT.

The table lists this clonotype with many counts. The chain has TRBV2 and TRBJ1-2, with 9 bases lining up with TRBD1. This CDR3 region has 14 residues. Per germline, CDR1 SNHLY and CDR2 FYNNEI. With V trimmed by 6 bases and J by 5 bases, 7 bases remained unmatched. The CDR3: CASRSDRGGYGYTF. CDR3 DNA sequence: TGTGCCAGCAGGTCGGACAGGGGAGGGTATGGCTACACCTTC.

About this clonotype: A read error may explain this, as a much larger clone is one base away. The V call is TRBV20-1, the J call TRBJ2-5; TRBD2 agrees at 10 bases. Germline V gene lookup returns CDR1 DFQATT and CDR2 SNEGSKA (reference sequence). Germline trimming cut 1 base from V and 7 bases from J; bases unmatched to any gene: 6. The CDR3 loop spans 14 amino acids. The DNA of the CDR3 is TGCAGTGCTAGAGTAACTAGCGGGGTTGCGACCCAGTACTTC. This translates into CSARVTSGVATQYF.

In this sample, this clonotype turned up many times. The V and J genes are TRBV20-1 and TRBJ1-6; tentatively, D is TRBD1 (6 bases). Per the germline V gene, CDR1 is DFQATT and CDR2 is SNEGSKA (reference sequence). There are 14 residues in the CDR3. The V and J ends lost 2 bases and 7 bases respectively, with 12 bases between them. CDR3 sequence (DNA): TGCAGTGCTAGATCACAGGGCCTCAATTCACCCCTCCACTTT. As protein: CSARSQGLNSPLHF.

The V and J genes are TRBV10-3 and TRBJ2-1; D unresolved. There are 12 residues in the CDR3. V lost 10 bases to trimming and J lost 2 bases, with 9 bases between them. Germline V lookup: CDR1 ENHRY, CDR2 SYGVKD. The CDR3: CATGAPYNEQFF. The CDR3 bases are TGTGCCACTGGCGCGCCCTACAATGAGCAGTTCTTC.

Remarks on this clonotype: It may be a read error: a sequence one base away is much more abundant. The V call is TRBV18, the J call TRBJ1-2; a weak D match, TRBD1 (6 bases). The CDR3 is 15 amino acids. Germline CDR1 reads KGHSH; CDR2 reads LQKENI. CDR3 coding DNA: TGTGCCAGCTTACCACCGGGGCAGGGGAACTATGGCTACACCTTC. Translating gives CASLPPGQGNYGYTF.

Many counts were recorded for this clonotype. V usage is TRBV29-1 and J usage is TRBJ2-5; D might be TRBD1 (6 bases). From germline, CDR1 is SQVTM and CDR2 ANQGSEA. The CDR3 sequence is 16 residues long. V lost 4 bases, J lost 5 bases, and 23 bases lay in between. The CDR3 sequence is CSVVPLRDTAFETQYF. The CDR3 bases are TGCAGCGTTGTCCCCCTCCGGGACACAGCCTTCGAGACCCAGTACTTC.

This clonotype was picked up many times. This chain connects TRBV3-1 to TRBJ2-1, with 7 nucleotides matching TRBD2. The CDR3 is 15 residues long. CDR1 and CDR2 (germline): LGHDT, YNNKEL (reference sequence). The ends lost 7 bases at V and 5 bases at J; junction bases unmatched: 11. The CDR3 loop is CASTRTSGANNEQFF. The CDR3, as DNA: TGTGCCAGCACCCGAACCAGCGGGGCCAACAATGAGCAGTTCTTC.

This clonotype occurred many times. The chain combines TRBV5-4 with TRBJ2-3; D possibly corresponds to TRBD1 (6 bases). The CDR3 loop spans 14 amino acids. Trimming took 4 bases from V and 5 from J, leaving 14 bases between them. The germline V gene encodes CDR1 SGHNT and CDR2 YYREEE (reference sequence). The CDR3 DNA reads TGTGCCAGCAGCAAGGGGGATGCAAAAGATACGCAGTATTTT. It codes for CASSKGDAKDTQYF.

This clonotype was observed a few times. This may be a read error, as it is one base from a much larger clone. The CDR3 DNA sequence: TGTGCCAGCAGCGTAGGTATTAGCGGGGTATACAATGCGCAGTTCTTC. Residues: CASSVGISGVYNAQFF. The genes are TRBV9 and TRBJ2-1; the match to TRBD2 covers 8 bases. The germline CDR1 and CDR2 sequences are SGDLS and YYNGEE. The CDR3 covers 16 residues.

Ten or more counts support this clonotype. A read error is possible here, since a much larger clone lies one base away. The rearrangement uses TRBV9 and TRBJ2-7; TRBD1 agrees at 9 bases. Looked up from germline, CDR1 is SGDLS and CDR2 is YYNGEE. This CDR3 region has 14 residues. DNA of the CDR3: TGTGCCAGCAGCGTAGATGACAGGGGGGGCGAGCAGTCCTTC. This codes for CASSVDDRGGEQSF. The variable domain in full, with the rest retrieved from reference TRBV9 and TRBJ2-7, is DSGVTQTPKHLITATGQRVTLRCSPRSGDLSVYWYQQSLDQGLQFLIQYYNGEERAKGNILERFSAQQFPDLHSELNLSSLELGDSALYFCASSVDDRGGEQSFGPGTRLTVT.

This clonotype was counted many times. The V call is TRBV6-5, the J call TRBJ1-5, with 8 bases lining up with TRBD1. From germline, CDR1 is MNHEY and CDR2 SVGAGI. The CDR3 contains 12 residues. Trimming removed 8 bases from V and 5 bases from J; junction bases left unmatched: 2. CDR3 sequence (DNA): TGTGCCAGCTCGACAGGGGATCAGCCCCAGCATTTT. It translates to CASSTGDQPQHF.

This clonotype has ten or more counts. The J gene is TRBJ1-5, the V gene TRBV6-1, with D hard to call. Trimming pared 6 bases from V and 5 bases from J, leaving 11 bases between. This CDR3 has 13 amino acids. The germline V gene encodes CDR1 MNHNS and CDR2 SASEGT. The CDR3 sequence is CASRVGKDQPQHF. In DNA form, the CDR3 reads TGTGCCAGCAGGGTGGGGAAGGATCAGCCCCAGCATTTT.

The CDR3 DNA is TGCGCCAGCAGCTTGGGTCTCCCGTTGAACACTGAAGCTTTCTTT. Translating it yields CASSLGLPLNTEAFF. The genes are TRBV5-1 and TRBJ1-1, with unresolved D. Trimming pared 0 bases from V and 0 bases from J, leaving 9 bases between. Per the germline V gene, CDR1 is SGHRS and CDR2 is YFSETQ. This CDR3 contains 15 residues.

V and J are TRBV7-9 and TRBJ2-5; D possibly corresponds to TRBD2 (6 bases). From germline, CDR1 is SEHNR and CDR2 FQNEAQ (reference sequence). This CDR3 is 15 amino acids long. The V end was cut by 4 bases, the J end by 0 bases, with 12 bases between. The CDR3 DNA follows: TGTGCCAGCAGCTCACAAGGGGAGGACCAAGAGACCCAGTACTTC. The encoded protein is CASSSQGEDQETQYF.

The chain employs TRBV7-8 and TRBJ2-5; no clear D gene. V gave up 1 base and J gave up 7 bases, with 10 bases separating them. This CDR3 has 13 amino acids. The germline CDR1 and CDR2 sequences are SGHVS and FQNEAQ. CDR3 sequence (DNA): TGTGCCAGCAGCTTAGATTCCTCAGCGACCCAGTACTTC. It specifies CASSLDSSATQYF.

This clonotype showed up many times. The V and J genes are TRBV24-1 and TRBJ2-7; the D gene is possibly TRBD2 (5 bases). The CDR3 consists of 13 residues. V dropped 12 bases and J dropped 1 base, with 15 bases sitting between them. CDR1 is KGHDR and CDR2 is SFDVKD in the germline V gene. The CDR3 sequence is CAQFLGRSYEQYV. The CDR3 nucleotides read TGTGCCCAGTTCTTGGGGAGATCCTACGAGCAGTACGTC.

This clonotype came up many times. The CDR3 region is CASRNTRQGIYGYTF. CDR3 nucleotide sequence: TGTGCCAGTAGAAACACCAGACAGGGGATCTATGGCTACACCTTC. The V and J genes are TRBV19 and TRBJ1-2; 8 bases agree with TRBD1. This CDR3 comprises 15 residues. J lost 4 bases, V lost 6 bases, and 10 bases had no gene match. The germline CDR1 and CDR2 sequences are LNHDA and SQIVND (reference sequence).

This chain joins TRBV7-2 and TRBJ2-3; TRBD2 aligns across 14 bases. This CDR3 has 15 residues. Germline lookup yields CDR1 SGHTA and CDR2 FQGNSA. J was trimmed by 9 bases and V by 3 bases; bases with no gene match: 5. DNA for the CDR3: TGTGCCAGCAGCTTGAGACTAGCGGGGGGGAACACGCAGTATTTT. The encoded protein is CASSLRLAGGNTQYF. Based on the CDR3 plus reference TRBV7-2 and TRBJ2-3, the full variable domain is GAGVSQSPSNKVTEKGKDVELRCDPISGHTALYWYRQSLGQGLEFLIYFQGNSAPDKSGLPSDRFSAERTGGSVSTLTIQRTQQEDSAVYLCASSLRLAGGNTQYFGPGTRLTVL.